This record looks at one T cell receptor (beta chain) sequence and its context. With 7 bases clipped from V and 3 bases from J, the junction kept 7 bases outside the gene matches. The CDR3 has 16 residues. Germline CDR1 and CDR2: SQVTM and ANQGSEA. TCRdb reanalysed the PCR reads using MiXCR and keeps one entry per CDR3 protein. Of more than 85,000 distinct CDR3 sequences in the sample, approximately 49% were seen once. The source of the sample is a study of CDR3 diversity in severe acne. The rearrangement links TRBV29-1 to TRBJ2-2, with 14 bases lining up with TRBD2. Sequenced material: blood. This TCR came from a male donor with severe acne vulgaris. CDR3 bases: TGCAGCGGTCGACTAGCGGGAGGGCCGGACACCGGGGAGCTGTTTTTT. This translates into CSGRLAGGPDTGELFF.